This TCR beta chain was recovered during a study of blood T cell repertoires in COVID-19. The wider study: Spain, Italy and the United States supplied samples that represented acute and convalescent COVID-19. The analysed material was cDNA or gDNA that came from T cells, B-cell-depleted T cells, or PBMCs.

Study processing details: Nucleated cell counts were estimated from reference gene primer amplification. Produced via immunoSEQ multiplex PCR; TCRdb's table is partial and in-frame only. The V and J calls and the clone size are those of that table, but D and trimming were determined from the DNA. Here the sample spans about 280,000 clones, about 82% being singletons. Germline loops: CDR1 DFQATT, CDR2 SNEGSKA (reference sequence). The CDR3 runs 10 residues. V was cut by 7 bases and J by 6 bases, with 8 bases left in between. The sequence came from a man in his fifties or sixties with active or convalescent COVID-19. The chain joins TRBV20-1 to TRBJ2-3; no reliable D call. The sequenced sample was peripheral blood. CDR3 loop: CSVPADTQYF. The DNA of the CDR3 is TGCAGTGTCCCCGCGGATACGCAGTATTTT.